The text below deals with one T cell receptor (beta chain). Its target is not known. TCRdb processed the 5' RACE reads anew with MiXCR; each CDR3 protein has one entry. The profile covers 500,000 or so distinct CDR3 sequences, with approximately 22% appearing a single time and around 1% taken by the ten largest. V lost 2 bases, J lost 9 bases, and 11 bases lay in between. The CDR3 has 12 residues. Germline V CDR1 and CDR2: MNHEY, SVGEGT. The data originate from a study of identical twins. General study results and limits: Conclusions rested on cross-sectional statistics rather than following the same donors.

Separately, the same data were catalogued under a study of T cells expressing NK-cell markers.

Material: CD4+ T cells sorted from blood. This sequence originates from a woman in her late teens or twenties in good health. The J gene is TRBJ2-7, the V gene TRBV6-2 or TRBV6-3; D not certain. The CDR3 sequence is CASSYGPFGQYF. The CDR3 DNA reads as TGTGCCAGCAGTTACGGACCTTTTGGGCAGTACTTC.